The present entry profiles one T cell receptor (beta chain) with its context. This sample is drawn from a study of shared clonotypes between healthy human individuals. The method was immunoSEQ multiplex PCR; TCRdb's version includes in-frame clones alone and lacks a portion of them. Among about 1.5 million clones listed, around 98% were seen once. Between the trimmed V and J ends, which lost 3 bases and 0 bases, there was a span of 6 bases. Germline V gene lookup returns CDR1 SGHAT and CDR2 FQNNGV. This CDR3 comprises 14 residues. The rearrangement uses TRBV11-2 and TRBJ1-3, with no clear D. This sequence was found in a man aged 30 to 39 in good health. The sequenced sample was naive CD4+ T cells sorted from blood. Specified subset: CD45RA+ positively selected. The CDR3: CASSLGASGNTIYF. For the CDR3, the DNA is TGTGCCAGCAGCTTGGGAGCCTCTGGAAACACCATATATTTT.